These T cell receptor beta chains were read from a single sample in a study of shared clonotypes between healthy human individuals. The protocol was immunoSEQ multiplex PCR, while the TCRdb copy is restricted to in-frame clones and leaves out a portion. Among around 2,000,000 clones listed, 90% to 95% were seen once. Specimen: naive CD8+ T cells from PBMCs. The source of these receptors is a man between 18 and 29 years old in good health. Some clones in this sample may be carry-over from other donors' samples. Both conserved end residues are part of each CDR3.

TRBV9	TRBJ2-7	15	CASSPRPGSSYEQYF
TRBV5-4	TRBJ2-3	16	CASSLRLAPSTDTQYF
TRBV6-6	TRBJ2-2	12	CASSLGSGELFF
TRBV7-9	TRBJ2-5	16	CASSFRLGGNQETQYF
TRBV27	TRBJ1-5	13	CASSSRTDQPQHF
TRBV6-1	TRBJ1-4	15	CASSGVTWGSEKLFF
TRBV6-5	TRBJ1-2	15	CASSYSGGGSLGYTF
TRBV5-1	TRBJ1-1	14	CASSPWQGGTEAFF
TRBV28	TRBJ2-7	13	CASSLTEGYEQYF
TRBV4-2	TRBJ1-3	16	CASSQALTGSGNTIYF
TRBV7-3	TRBJ2-3	18	CASSPRRMDHPLPDTQYF
TRBV6-6	TRBJ2-1	15	CASSEGQGSYNEQFF
TRBV30	TRBJ2-3	14	CAWSAGRNTDTQYF
TRBV28	TRBJ2-7	14	CASSFGGPADEQYF
TRBV25-1	TRBJ2-7	14	CASRNGTGWDEQYF
TRBV15	TRBJ1-1	14	CATSSLFSARQAFF
TRBV5-1	TRBJ2-1	19	CASSPGLAGGRGLHNEQFF
TRBV6-4	TRBJ2-7	12	CASPRETYEQYF
TRBV7-8	TRBJ1-2	14	CASSLAGYFYGYTF
TRBV11-2	TRBJ2-3	15	CASSPAGASRNTQYF
TRBV9	TRBJ2-6	18	CASSVVDRGTTGANVLTF
TRBV5-1	TRBJ2-1	14	CASSALQGGNEQFF
TRBV28	TRBJ2-7	14	CASSFSGVAYEQYF